One sample yielded the 15 T cell receptor beta chains listed below, sequenced in a study of beta chain features in type 1 diabetes. Study results and caveats: People with Type 1 diabetes carried modestly yet significantly shorter TCRB CDR3s in all four CD4+ subsets.

Expressed TCRB transcripts were sequenced after all isolated RNA was converted to cDNA. TCRdb's table, derived via immunoSEQ multiplex PCR, lists solely in-frame clones and lacks some. The sample consists of hundreds of thousands of clones, more than 13% of them appearing once. The antigens for these receptors are not known. Sequencing input: naive CD4+ T cells from blood. Source of these receptors: a man aged 18 to 35 with type 1 diabetes.

This clone has more than one count but fewer than ten. The chain recombines TRBV19 with TRBJ2-7; a possible D gene is TRBD2 (6 bases). Looked up from germline, CDR1 is LNHDA and CDR2 is SQIVND (reference sequence). Between the trimmed V and J ends, which lost 7 bases and 0 bases, there was a span of 16 bases. This CDR3 is built from 15 residues. In DNA, the CDR3 is TGTGCCAGTACCATTAGCGGAGGCAGCTCCTACGAGCAGTACTTC. Translating gives CASTISGGSSYEQYF.

This clone has only a few counts. The rearrangement uses TRBV9 and TRBJ2-1; D remains unclear. V was pared by 0 bases and J by 9 bases, with 4 bases between. The CDR3 contains 11 residues. Germline CDR1 reads SGDLS; CDR2 reads YYNGEE. In DNA, the CDR3 is TGTGCCAGCAGCGTAGGGATTGAGCAGTTCTTC. Translation gives CASSVGIEQFF.

This clone was seen a few times. The chain uses TRBV10-3 and TRBJ2-1; D might be TRBD1 (6 bases). The CDR3 loop spans 15 amino acids. Trimming left V 5 bases short and J 0 bases short, with 11 bases between. CDR1 is ENHRY and CDR2 is SYGVKD in the germline V gene. CDR3 amino acids: CAISKKGDSYNEQFF. CDR3 DNA: TGTGCCATCAGTAAGAAGGGGGACTCCTACAATGAGCAGTTCTTC.

The table lists this clone with a few counts. The V gene is TRBV14, the J gene TRBJ2-7; 11 bases line up with TRBD2. CDR1 SGHDN and CDR2 FVKESK come from the germline V gene. V lost 4 bases and J lost 4; bases outside the gene matches: 9. This CDR3 has 16 amino acids. In nucleotides, the CDR3 is TGTGCCAGCAGCCGTTCCCTAGCGGGGGGACGGTACGAGCAGTACTTC. As protein: CASSRSLAGGRYEQYF.

Notes on this clone: The same CDR3 can be traced to other DNA sequences in this sample. This chain links TRBV5-1 with TRBJ1-5; D gene ambiguous. Germline V gives CDR1 SGHRS, CDR2 YFSETQ. The ends were cut back, 0 bases at V and 0 bases at J, with 4 bases in the middle. The CDR3 length is 14 residues. The chain's CDR3 is CASSLEGSNQPQHF. Written as DNA, the CDR3 is TGCGCCAGCAGCTTGGAGGGTAGCAATCAGCCCCAGCATTTT.

This chain uses TRBV28 with TRBJ2-3; TRBD2 is a possible D gene (5 bases). Between the trimmed V and J ends, which lost 4 bases and 14 bases, there was a span of 22 bases. CDR1 is MDHEN, CDR2 SYDVKM, per germline. The length of the CDR3 is 14 residues. The chain's CDR3 is CASSSSFLAPSGYF. The CDR3 DNA is TGTGCCAGCAGTTCCAGTTTTCTAGCTCCCAGTGGGTATTTT.

The V and J genes are TRBV28 and TRBJ2-5; 8 positions agree with TRBD1. Trimming cost V 7 bases and J 5 bases; bases outside gene matches: 6. Germline-derived CDR1 and CDR2 are MDHEN and SYDVKM. The CDR3 has 13 residues. CDR3 sequence (DNA): TGTGCCAGCATCTCCAGGGGGCGGGAGACCCAGTACTTC. The encoded protein is CASISRGRETQYF.

This clone was found many times. J is TRBJ2-7 and V is TRBV10-3, with D possibly being TRBD2 (6 bases). This CDR3 has 15 residues. Germline assignment: CDR1 ENHRY and CDR2 SYGVKD. The V and J ends lost 4 bases and 2 bases respectively, with 15 bases between them. The DNA for the CDR3 is TGTGCCATCAGTGCGCTCACGGGAGCTGCCTACGAGCAGTACTTC. It yields the protein CAISALTGAAYEQYF.

This chain links TRBV29-1 with TRBJ2-7; 7 bases line up with TRBD2. J lost 2 bases, V lost 3 bases, and 4 bases had no gene match. The CDR3 has 13 amino acids. Germline-derived CDR1 and CDR2 are SQVTM and ANQGSEA. CDR3 loop: CSVDGGRAYEQYF. The CDR3 DNA sequence: TGCAGCGTTGATGGCGGGAGAGCCTACGAGCAGTACTTC.

This clone was counted between two and nine times. The chain joins TRBV2 to TRBJ1-6; TRBD1 is a possible D gene (6 bases). CDR1 SNHLY and CDR2 FYNNEI come from the germline V gene. The V gene lost 4 bases and the J gene lost 7 bases, with 11 bases spanning the gap. The CDR3 runs to 14 residues. CDR3 nucleotide sequence: TGTGCCAGCAGTGCTCACAGGGAGAATTCACCCCTCCACTTT. Its protein product is CASSAHRENSPLHF. The full variable domain, completed using reference TRBV2 and TRBJ1-6, is EPEVTQTPSHQVTQMGQEVILRCVPISNHLYFYWYRQILGQKVEFLVSFYNNEISEKSEIFDDQFSVERPDGSNFTLKIRSTKLEDSAMYFCASSAHRENSPLHFGNGTRLTVT.

This clone turned up a few times. V and J are TRBV18 and TRBJ1-3; 8 bases agree with TRBD1. V trimming: 3 bases; J trimming: 4 bases; junction bases outside the gene matches: 8. Germline-derived CDR1 and CDR2 are KGHSH and LQKENI. The CDR3 consists of 16 residues. CDR3 in amino acids: CASSPPQGAKGNTIYF. The DNA of the CDR3 is TGTGCCAGCTCACCCCCCCAGGGGGCAAAAGGAAACACCATATATTTT.

This clone was detected only a few times. At the DNA level, this CDR3 is encoded by other sequences in the same sample as well. The chain uses TRBV9 and TRBJ1-2; possibly TRBD1 for D (5 bases). The CDR3 is made up of 13 amino acids. Germline V gene lookup returns CDR1 SGDLS and CDR2 YYNGEE. Trimming took off 1 base at V and 3 bases at J, with 7 bases between the two ends. The CDR3 region has the DNA TGTGCCAGCAGCGTACAGGGAGACTATGGCTACACCTTC. It specifies CASSVQGDYGYTF.

This clone was picked up a small number of times. Other nucleotide sequences in the sample specify the same CDR3. The chain employs TRBV5-4 and TRBJ1-5; D is unresolved. Trimming took 0 bases from V and 7 from J, leaving 5 bases between them. Germline V gene lookup returns CDR1 SGHNT and CDR2 YYREEE (reference sequence). The CDR3 has 12 residues. The CDR3 DNA reads TGTGCCAGCAGCTTGGCCGGACAGCCCCAGCATTTT. Translating gives CASSLAGQPQHF. The whole variable domain, remainder taken from reference TRBV5-4 and TRBJ1-5, is ETGVTQSPTHLIKTRGQQVTLRCSSQSGHNTVSWYQQALGQGPQFIFQYYREEENGRGNFPPRFSGLQFPNYSSELNVNALELDDSALYLCASSLAGQPQHFGDGTRLSIL.

The V and J genes are TRBV7-2 and TRBJ2-4, with 9 bases fitting TRBD2. The CDR3 length is 15 residues. V was clipped by 5 bases and J by 5 bases; unmatched bases: 7. Germline V lookup: CDR1 SGHTA, CDR2 FQGNSA. This chain's CDR3 is CASSPHPSGENIQYF. CDR3 DNA sequence: TGTGCCAGCAGCCCCCACCCTAGCGGGGAAAACATTCAGTACTTC.

The chain employs TRBV7-9 and TRBJ2-1; 8 nucleotides match TRBD1. After removal of 5 bases from V and 6 bases from J, the junction contained 9 bases not matched to a gene. Germline assignment: CDR1 SEHNR and CDR2 FQNEAQ (reference sequence). CDR3 length: 15 amino acids. The CDR3 reads CASSTRDRFSNEQFF. DNA for the CDR3: TGTGCCAGCAGCACGCGGGACAGGTTTAGCAATGAGCAGTTCTTC.